This TCR beta chain was sequenced during a study of post-analysis software for immune sequencing data. At the level of the study: In terms of disease course, relapsing-remitting, secondary progressive and progressive-relapsing multiple sclerosis were included.

Unique-molecular-identifier-tagged TCR beta cDNA libraries were used. Between roughly 1 and 10 million T cells gave rise to some 450,000 cDNA molecules. TCRdb fed the PCR reads into MiXCR, producing one record per CDR3 protein. This table has around 770,000 distinct CDR3 sequences, more than 45% appearing once. Comment on this clonotype: Its antigen is unknown.

Study-level findings and limits: Clustering by F measure revealed strong co-clustering among samples prepared together in one batch. With TRBV5-6, TRBV5-1 and TRBV20-1 included, about five TRBV segments were more frequent in patients than in controls. Normalized Chao1 diversity was significantly lower in multiple sclerosis patients than in controls.

V lost 10 bases and J lost 7; bases outside the gene matches: 14. CDR3 length: 15 residues. Per germline, CDR1 MNHNS and CDR2 SASEGT. This chain connects TRBV6-1 to TRBJ2-4, with TRBD2 identical over 9 bases. This clonotype was obtained from a girl aged 5-17 years with multiple sclerosis. The sample taken for sequencing was blood. CDR3 loop: CAILWPAGGGNIQYF. DNA for the CDR3: TGTGCCATTCTTTGGCCAGCGGGAGGTGGGAACATTCAGTACTTC.